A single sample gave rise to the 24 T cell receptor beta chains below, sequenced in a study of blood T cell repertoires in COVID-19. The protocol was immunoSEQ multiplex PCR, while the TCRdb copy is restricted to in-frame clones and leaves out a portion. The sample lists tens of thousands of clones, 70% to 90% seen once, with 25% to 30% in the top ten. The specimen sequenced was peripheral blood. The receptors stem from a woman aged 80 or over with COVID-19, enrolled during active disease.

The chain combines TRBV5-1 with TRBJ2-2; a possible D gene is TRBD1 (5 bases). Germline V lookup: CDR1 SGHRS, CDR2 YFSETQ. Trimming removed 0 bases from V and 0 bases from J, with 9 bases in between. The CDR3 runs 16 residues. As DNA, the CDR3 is TGCGCCAGCAGCTTGGAGACAGCATCGAACACCGGGGAGCTGTTTTTT. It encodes CASSLETASNTGELFF.

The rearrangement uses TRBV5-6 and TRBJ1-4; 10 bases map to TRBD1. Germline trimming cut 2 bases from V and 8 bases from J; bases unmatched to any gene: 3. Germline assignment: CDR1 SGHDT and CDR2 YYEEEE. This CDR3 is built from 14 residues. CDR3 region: CASSFGTGVEKLFF. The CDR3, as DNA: TGTGCCAGCAGCTTTGGGACAGGGGTGGAAAAACTGTTTTTT. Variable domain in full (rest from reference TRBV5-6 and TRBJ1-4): DAGVTQSPTHLIKTRGQQVTLRCSPKSGHDTVSWYQQALGQGPQFIFQYYEEEERQRGNFPDRFSGHQFPNYSSELNVNALLLGDSALYLCASSFGTGVEKLFFGSGTQLSVL.

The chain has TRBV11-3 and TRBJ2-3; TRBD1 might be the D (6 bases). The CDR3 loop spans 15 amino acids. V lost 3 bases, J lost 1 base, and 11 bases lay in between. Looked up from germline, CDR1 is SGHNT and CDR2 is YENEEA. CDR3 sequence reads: CASSLGQFGTDTQYF. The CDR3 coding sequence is TGTGCCAGCAGCTTGGGACAATTCGGCACAGATACGCAGTATTTT.

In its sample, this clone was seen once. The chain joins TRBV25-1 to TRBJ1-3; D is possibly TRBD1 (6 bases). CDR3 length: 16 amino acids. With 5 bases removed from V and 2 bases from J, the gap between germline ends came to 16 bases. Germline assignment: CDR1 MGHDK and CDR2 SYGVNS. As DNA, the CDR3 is TGTGCCAGCAGTCTAGGAACAGGGAGCCCTGGAAACACCATATATTTT. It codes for CASSLGTGSPGNTIYF.

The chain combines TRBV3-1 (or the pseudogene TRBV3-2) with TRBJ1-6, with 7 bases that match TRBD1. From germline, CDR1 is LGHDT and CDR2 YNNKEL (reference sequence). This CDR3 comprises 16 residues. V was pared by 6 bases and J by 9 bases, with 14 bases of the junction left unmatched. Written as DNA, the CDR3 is TGTGCCAGCAGTATAACCGGGACAGCGGCCAGTTCACCCCTCCACTTT. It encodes CASSITGTAASSPLHF.

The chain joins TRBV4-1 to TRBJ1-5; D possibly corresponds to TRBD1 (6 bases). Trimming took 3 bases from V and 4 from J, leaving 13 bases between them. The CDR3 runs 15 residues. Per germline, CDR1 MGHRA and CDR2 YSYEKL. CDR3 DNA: TGCGCCAGCAGCCAGCTACAGGGCCCTAATCAGCCCCAGCATTTT. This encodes CASSQLQGPNQPQHF.

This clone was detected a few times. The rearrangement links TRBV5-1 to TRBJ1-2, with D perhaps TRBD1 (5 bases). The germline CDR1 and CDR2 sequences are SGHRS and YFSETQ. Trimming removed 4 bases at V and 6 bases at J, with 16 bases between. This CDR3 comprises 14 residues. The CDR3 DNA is TGCGCCAGCAGCGCGGCGGGACGCTACGATGGCTACACCTTC. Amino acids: CASSAAGRYDGYTF.

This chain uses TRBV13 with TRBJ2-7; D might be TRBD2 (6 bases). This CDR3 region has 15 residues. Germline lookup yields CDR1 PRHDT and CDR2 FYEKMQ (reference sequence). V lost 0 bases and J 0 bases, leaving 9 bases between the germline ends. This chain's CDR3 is CASSLGRGTSYEQYF. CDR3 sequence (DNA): TGTGCCAGCAGCTTAGGCCGGGGGACCTCCTACGAGCAGTACTTC.

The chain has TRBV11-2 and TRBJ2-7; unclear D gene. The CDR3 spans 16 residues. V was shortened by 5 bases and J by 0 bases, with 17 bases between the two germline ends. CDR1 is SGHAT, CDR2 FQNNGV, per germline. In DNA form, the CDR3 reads TGTGCCAGCAGCCCAGTATTTGGGCGAAACTCCTACGAGCAGTACTTC. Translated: CASSPVFGRNSYEQYF.

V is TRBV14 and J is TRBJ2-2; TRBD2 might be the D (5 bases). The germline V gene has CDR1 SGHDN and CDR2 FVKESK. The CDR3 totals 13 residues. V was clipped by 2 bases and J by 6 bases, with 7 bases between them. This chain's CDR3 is CASSQSGAGELFF. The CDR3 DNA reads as TGTGCCAGCAGCCAATCCGGGGCCGGGGAGCTGTTTTTT.

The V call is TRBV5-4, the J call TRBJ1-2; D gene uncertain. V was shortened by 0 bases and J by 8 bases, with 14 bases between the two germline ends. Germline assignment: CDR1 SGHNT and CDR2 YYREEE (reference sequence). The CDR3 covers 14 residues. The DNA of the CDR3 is TGTGCCAGCAGCTTGGCTCAAGAGGTAATGGGCTACACCTTC. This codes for CASSLAQEVMGYTF.

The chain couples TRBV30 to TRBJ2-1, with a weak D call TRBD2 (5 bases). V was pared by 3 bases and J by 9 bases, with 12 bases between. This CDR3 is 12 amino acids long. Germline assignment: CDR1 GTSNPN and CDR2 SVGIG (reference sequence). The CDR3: CAWRWLASEQFF. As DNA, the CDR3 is TGTGCCTGGAGATGGCTAGCTAGTGAGCAGTTCTTC.

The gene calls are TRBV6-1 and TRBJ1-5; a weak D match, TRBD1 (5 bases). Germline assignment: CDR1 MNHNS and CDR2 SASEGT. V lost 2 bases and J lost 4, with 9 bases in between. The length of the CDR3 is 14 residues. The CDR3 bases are TGTGCCAGCAGTGAAACGGACACTAATCAGCCCCAGCATTTT. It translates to CASSETDTNQPQHF.

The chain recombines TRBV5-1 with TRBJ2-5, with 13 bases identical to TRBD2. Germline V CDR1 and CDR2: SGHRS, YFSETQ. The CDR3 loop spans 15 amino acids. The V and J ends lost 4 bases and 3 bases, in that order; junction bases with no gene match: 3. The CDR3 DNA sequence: TGCGCCAGCAGCAAAGGGACTAGCGGGGAAGAGACCCAGTACTTC. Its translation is CASSKGTSGEETQYF. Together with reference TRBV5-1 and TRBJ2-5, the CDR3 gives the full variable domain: KAGVTQTPRYLIKTRGQQVTLSCSPISGHRSVSWYQQTPGQGLQFLFEYFSETQRNKGNFPGRFSGRQFSNSRSEMNVSTLELGDSALYLCASSKGTSGEETQYFGPGTRLLVL.

The CDR3 coding sequence is TGTGCCAGCAGCTTACCCCAGGGTTCCGGCACAGATACGCAGTATTTT. Translating it yields CASSLPQGSGTDTQYF. V is TRBV5-6 and J is TRBJ2-3; tentatively, D is TRBD1 (5 bases). The CDR3 contains 16 residues. CDR1 is SGHDT, CDR2 YYEEEE, per germline. Trimming removed 2 bases at V and 1 base at J, with 14 bases between.

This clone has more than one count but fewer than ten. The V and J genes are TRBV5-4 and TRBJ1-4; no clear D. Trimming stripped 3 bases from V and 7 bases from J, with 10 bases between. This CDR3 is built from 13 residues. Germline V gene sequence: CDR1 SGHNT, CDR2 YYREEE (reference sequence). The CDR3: CASSSQTGEKLFF. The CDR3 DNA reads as TGTGCCAGCAGCTCGCAGACGGGTGAAAAACTGTTTTTT.

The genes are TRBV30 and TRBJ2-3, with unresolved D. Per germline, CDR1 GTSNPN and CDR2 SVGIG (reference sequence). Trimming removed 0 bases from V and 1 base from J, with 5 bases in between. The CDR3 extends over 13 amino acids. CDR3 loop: CAWSVEGTDTQYF. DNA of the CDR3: TGTGCCTGGAGTGTCGAGGGCACAGATACGCAGTATTTT.

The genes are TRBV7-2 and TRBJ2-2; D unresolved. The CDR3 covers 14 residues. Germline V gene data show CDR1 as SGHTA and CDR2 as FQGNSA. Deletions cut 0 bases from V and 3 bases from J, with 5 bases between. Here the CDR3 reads CASSLARDTGELFF. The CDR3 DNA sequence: TGTGCCAGCAGCTTAGCCCGTGACACCGGGGAGCTGTTTTTT.

The CDR3 nucleotides are TGTGCCAGCAGTGAAGGGGGACTAGCGGTCTCCTACGAGCAGTACTTC. The encoded protein is CASSEGGLAVSYEQYF. The chain couples TRBV2 to TRBJ2-7, with TRBD2 matching over 11 bases. The germline V gene has CDR1 SNHLY and CDR2 FYNNEI. CDR3 size: 16 residues. The junction had 2 bases not matched to a gene; V was cut back by 1 base and J by 0 bases.

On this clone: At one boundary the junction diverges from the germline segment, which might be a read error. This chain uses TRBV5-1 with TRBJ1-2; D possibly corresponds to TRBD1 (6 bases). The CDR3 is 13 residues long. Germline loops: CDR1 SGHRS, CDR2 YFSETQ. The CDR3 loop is CASSQGPGQTTHF. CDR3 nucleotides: TGCGCCAGCAGCCAGGGACCTGGACAGACGACCCACTTC.

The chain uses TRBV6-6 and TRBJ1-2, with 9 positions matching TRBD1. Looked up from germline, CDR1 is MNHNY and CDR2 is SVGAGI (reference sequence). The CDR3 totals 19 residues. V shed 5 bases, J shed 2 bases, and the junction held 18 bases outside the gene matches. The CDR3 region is CASSPHARDRDQLNYGYTF. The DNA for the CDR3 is TGTGCCAGCAGTCCTCACGCTCGGGACAGGGACCAACTAAACTATGGCTACACCTTC.

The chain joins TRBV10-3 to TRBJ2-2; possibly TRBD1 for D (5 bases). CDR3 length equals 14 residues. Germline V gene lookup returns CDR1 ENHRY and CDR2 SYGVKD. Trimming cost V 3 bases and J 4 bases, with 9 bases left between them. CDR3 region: CAISDRASTGELFF. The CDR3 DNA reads TGTGCCATCAGTGACAGGGCCAGCACCGGGGAGCTGTTTTTT.

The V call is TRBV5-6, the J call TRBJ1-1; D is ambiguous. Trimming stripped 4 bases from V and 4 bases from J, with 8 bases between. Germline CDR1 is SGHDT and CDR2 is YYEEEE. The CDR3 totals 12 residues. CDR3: CASSPGSTEAFF. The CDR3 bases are TGTGCCAGCAGCCCCGGGAGCACTGAAGCTTTCTTT.

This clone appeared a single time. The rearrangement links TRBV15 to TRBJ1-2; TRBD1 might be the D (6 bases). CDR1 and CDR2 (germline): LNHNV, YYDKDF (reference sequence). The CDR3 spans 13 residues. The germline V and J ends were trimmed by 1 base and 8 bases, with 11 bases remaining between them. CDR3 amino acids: CATSRGGGAGYTF. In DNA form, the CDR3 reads TGTGCCACCAGCAGAGGTGGGGGCGCGGGCTACACCTTC.